The 14 T cell receptor beta chains reported below all come from one sample, sequenced in a study of OX40 agonist ivuxolimab in advanced cancers. Profiled with immunoSEQ multiplex PCR; TCRdb holds only in-frame clones, not every one. In the table there are tens of thousands of clones, roughly 73% of which are singletons. Here the sequenced sample was CD4+ or CD8+ T cells sorted from blood, taken in a trial of the OX40 agonist ivuxolimab. The receptors were sampled from an adult with an advanced solid tumor such as melanoma, head and neck, liver or kidney cancer.

The rearrangement links TRBV7-8 to TRBJ2-1; D possibly corresponds to TRBD2 (6 bases). Germline CDR1 and CDR2: SGHVS and FQNEAQ. V was clipped by 5 bases and J by 2 bases, with 13 bases between them. The CDR3 extends over 15 amino acids. The CDR3 DNA is TGTGCCAGCAGCCCCCCTCCGGGGGCCTACAATGAGCAGTTCTTC. This gives the protein CASSPPPGAYNEQFF.

The chain is built from TRBV19 and TRBJ2-2; tentative D call: TRBD1 (5 bases). Trimming removed 6 bases from V and 0 bases from J, with 8 bases in between. Germline CDR1 reads LNHDA; CDR2 reads SQIVND (reference sequence). The CDR3 runs 14 residues. DNA for the CDR3: TGTGCCAGTAGGGACACCCCGAACACCGGGGAGCTGTTTTTT. Its translation is CASRDTPNTGELFF.

The chain combines TRBV12-1 with TRBJ2-5; the D call TRBD1 from the table was never checked on the DNA. TRBV12-1 is a pseudogene. The CDR3 is made up of 15 amino acids. Written as DNA, the CDR3 is TGTGCCAGCAGCCGATTGGGGACAGAACAAGAGACCCAGTACTTC. It codes for CASSRLGTEQETQYF.

The chain carries TRBV6-1 and TRBJ1-1; no clear D gene. The CDR3 is 14 amino acids. V gave up 5 bases and J gave up 2 bases, with 12 bases separating them. Germline lookup yields CDR1 MNHNS and CDR2 SASEGT. The CDR3 reads CASSPVNVNTEAFF. The CDR3 DNA reads as TGTGCCAGCAGTCCTGTGAATGTCAACACTGAAGCTTTCTTT.

The chain uses TRBV19 and TRBJ2-7; D is ambiguous. The CDR3 has 13 residues. Between the trimmed V and J ends, which lost 3 bases and 6 bases, there was a span of 12 bases. Per the germline V gene, CDR1 is LNHDA and CDR2 is SQIVND (reference sequence). The DNA for the CDR3 is TGTGCCAGTAGTATGGCTGGCAGATCCGAGCAGTACTTC. Translated, it gives CASSMAGRSEQYF.

V usage is TRBV18 and J usage is TRBJ1-1; 7 bases are a match to TRBD1. CDR1 KGHSH and CDR2 LQKENI come from the germline V gene. Germline trimming cut 0 bases from V and 4 bases from J; bases unmatched to any gene: 17. The CDR3 has 19 amino acids. DNA of the CDR3: TGTGCCAGCTCACCACCTACAGGGACAGCAAACCGGGCGGGCACTGAAGCTTTCTTT. It translates to CASSPPTGTANRAGTEAFF.

There are a few counts of this clone. The chain has TRBV5-1 and TRBJ1-1, with D tentatively TRBD1 (6 bases). This CDR3 contains 12 residues. Germline assignment: CDR1 SGHRS and CDR2 YFSETQ. V was cut by 1 base and J by 7 bases, with 8 bases left in between. CDR3 in amino acids: CASSLTGNEAFF. The DNA of the CDR3 is TGCGCCAGCAGCTTGACAGGGAATGAAGCTTTCTTT.

A few counts support this clone. The gene calls are TRBV4-1 and TRBJ2-1; 9 bases line up with TRBD1. V shed 3 bases and J 6 bases; nucleotides not matched to a gene: 9. CDR1 and CDR2 from the germline V gene are MGHRA and YSYEKL. The CDR3 is 16 amino acids. CDR3: CASSHEPGTGINEQFF. For the CDR3, the DNA is TGCGCCAGCAGCCACGAACCCGGGACAGGGATCAATGAGCAGTTCTTC.

The V call is TRBV9, the J call TRBJ1-1; maybe TRBD1 (5 bases). V lost 0 bases, J lost 5 bases, and 14 bases lay in between. From germline, CDR1 is SGDLS and CDR2 YYNGEE. The CDR3 is made up of 15 amino acids. The DNA of the CDR3 is TGTGCCAGCAGCGTAGGATGGGGCCGAGGGACTGAAGCTTTCTTT. Protein: CASSVGWGRGTEAFF. The full variable domain, completed using reference TRBV9 and TRBJ1-1, is DSGVTQTPKHLITATGQRVTLRCSPRSGDLSVYWYQQSLDQGLQFLIQYYNGEERAKGNILERFSAQQFPDLHSELNLSSLELGDSALYFCASSVGWGRGTEAFFGQGTRLTVV.

This clone was detected only a few times. The chain links TRBV5-1 to TRBJ2-2; 7 nucleotides agree with TRBD2. The germline gives CDR1 SGHRS, CDR2 YFSETQ. Trimming at V came to 4 bases and at J to 4 bases, leaving 4 bases not matched to a gene. The CDR3 loop spans 14 amino acids. CDR3 amino acids: CASSPGGITGELFF. CDR3 sequence (DNA): TGCGCCAGCAGCCCCGGGGGGATCACCGGGGAGCTGTTTTTT.

The gene calls are TRBV6-8 and TRBJ1-5; TRBD1 matches 10 bases. The CDR3 sequence is 15 residues long. V lost 5 bases to trimming and J lost 1 base; unmatched junction nucleotides: 2. Per germline, CDR1 MNHGY and CDR2 SAAAGT. CDR3 residues: CASSKGQGSNQPQHF. The CDR3 bases are TGTGCCAGCAGTAAGGGACAGGGGAGCAATCAGCCCCAGCATTTT.

CDR3 residues: CASSSSSGGSYEQYF. The CDR3 bases are TGTGCCAGTAGTTCATCTAGCGGGGGCTCCTACGAGCAGTACTTC. V gene TRBV19 combines with J gene TRBJ2-7, with 10 bases lining up with TRBD2. Germline CDR1 reads LNHDA; CDR2 reads SQIVND (reference sequence). J gave up 0 bases and V 5 bases, and 4 bases lay outside the gene matches. The CDR3 spans 15 residues.

The J gene is TRBJ2-2, the V gene TRBV7-6; TRBD2 matches at 14 bases. The germline CDR1 and CDR2 sequences are SGHVS and FNYEAQ. The CDR3 contains 16 residues. J lost 7 bases, V lost 0 bases, and 1 base had no gene match. The CDR3 protein is CASSLATSGRVGELFF. In DNA form, the CDR3 reads TGTGCCAGCAGCTTAGCGACTAGCGGGAGGGTCGGGGAGCTGTTTTTT. Variable domain in full (rest from reference TRBV7-6 and TRBJ2-2): GAGVSQSPRYKVTKRGQDVALRCDPISGHVSLYWYRQALGQGPEFLTYFNYEAQQDKSGLPNDRFSAERPEGSISTLTIQRTEQRDSAMYRCASSLATSGRVGELFFGEGSRLTVL.

This chain joins TRBV6-5 and TRBJ1-4; D unclear. The ends were cut back, 2 bases at V and 5 bases at J, with 6 bases in the middle. Germline V CDR1 and CDR2: MNHEY, SVGAGI. The CDR3 has 13 residues. DNA for the CDR3: TGTGCCAGCAGTTACAGGCGGAATGAAAAACTGTTTTTT. It yields the protein CASSYRRNEKLFF.